The 11 T cell receptor beta chains in this list originate from one sample, sequenced in a study of blood T cell repertoires in COVID-19. TCRdb's table, derived via immunoSEQ multiplex PCR, lists solely in-frame clones and lacks some. The table includes under 150,000 clones, over 70% detected once. Specimen: peripheral blood. The receptors stem from a man between 45 and 60 years old with active or convalescent COVID-19.

This clone has a handful of counts. The gene calls are TRBV28 and TRBJ1-4; D might be TRBD1 (5 bases). CDR1 and CDR2 from the germline V gene are MDHEN and SYDVKM. Trimming pared 6 bases from V and 7 bases from J, leaving 9 bases between. The CDR3 length is 12 residues. In DNA, the CDR3 is TGTGCCAGCAGAGAGACAGCTGAAAAACTGTTTTTT. Protein sequence: CASRETAEKLFF. The complete variable domain, with remaining parts taken from reference TRBV28 and TRBJ1-4, reads DVKVTQSSRYLVKRTGEKVFLECVQDMDHENMFWYRQDPGLGLRLIYFSYDVKMKEKGDIPEGYSVSREKKERFSLILESASTNQTSMYLCASRETAEKLFFGSGTQLSVL.

The V gene is TRBV11-2, the J gene TRBJ2-5, with 9 positions matching TRBD1. Germline V CDR1 and CDR2: SGHAT, FQNNGV. CDR3 length: 16 residues. The J segment lost 2 bases and the V segment lost 5 bases, leaving 9 bases of the junction unmatched. CDR3 region: CASSRPLQGAQETQYF. DNA for the CDR3: TGTGCCAGCAGCCGCCCTCTACAGGGGGCGCAAGAGACCCAGTACTTC.

This clone was recorded a few times. The chain couples TRBV29-1 to TRBJ2-1; D unresolved. The CDR3 consists of 12 residues. Per the germline V gene, CDR1 is SQVTM and CDR2 is ANQGSEA. Between the trimmed V and J ends, which lost 3 bases and 9 bases, there was a span of 12 bases. This chain's CDR3 is CSVELGVPEQFF. CDR3 bases: TGCAGCGTTGAGTTGGGCGTTCCTGAGCAGTTCTTC.

This chain joins TRBV14 and TRBJ2-1; 7 bases agree with TRBD2. The germline gives CDR1 SGHDN, CDR2 FVKESK. The CDR3 has 19 amino acids. V was pared by 0 bases and J by 1 base, with 12 bases of the junction left unmatched. For the CDR3, the DNA is TGTGCCAGCAGCCAAGATTGGGGGAGGGCCCTCACGTCCTACAATGAGCAGTTCTTC. Its protein is CASSQDWGRALTSYNEQFF.

The rearrangement links TRBV27 to TRBJ2-7; TRBD2 aligns across 8 bases. The CDR3 is 15 amino acids. Germline-derived CDR1 and CDR2 are MNHEY and SMNVEV (reference sequence). V shed 6 bases, J shed 0 bases, and the junction held 7 bases outside the gene matches. CDR3 DNA: TGTGCCAGCAGGGGGACTAGGAAGAGCTCCTACGAGCAGTACTTC. It yields the protein CASRGTRKSSYEQYF.

The chain carries TRBV28 and TRBJ1-5, with TRBD1 identical over 7 bases. Trimming at V came to 8 bases and at J to 0 bases, leaving 7 bases not matched to a gene. From germline, CDR1 is MDHEN and CDR2 SYDVKM. The CDR3 contains 15 residues. The CDR3 protein is CASALGGDSNQPQHF. In DNA, the CDR3 is TGTGCCAGCGCCCTAGGGGGCGATAGCAATCAGCCCCAGCATTTT.

This clone was observed a few times. The chain is built from TRBV7-3 and TRBJ1-1; no reliable D call. V was pared by 3 bases and J by 4 bases, with 9 bases between. The germline V gene has CDR1 SGHTA and CDR2 FQGTGA. The CDR3 has 13 residues. The CDR3 DNA sequence: TGTGCCAGCAGCTTGGGAGGTCCCACTGAAGCTTTCTTT. It translates to CASSLGGPTEAFF.

The sample holds one count of this clone. The rearrangement joins TRBV28 to TRBJ2-5; TRBD1 aligns across 7 bases. The CDR3 is 16 residues long. The J segment lost 5 bases and the V segment lost 5 bases, leaving 14 bases of the junction unmatched. The V gene's germline CDR1 is MDHEN and CDR2 SYDVKM. In DNA form, the CDR3 reads TGTGCCAGCAGTCAGTACCTACAGGGGAACAGTGAGACCCAGTACTTC. Amino acid sequence: CASSQYLQGNSETQYF.

The chain has TRBV3-1 (or the pseudogene TRBV3-2) and TRBJ2-3; D is ambiguous. The CDR3 has 14 residues. With 3 bases removed from V and 5 bases from J, the gap between germline ends came to 12 bases. Germline V gene sequence: CDR1 LGHDT, CDR2 YNNKEL (reference sequence). As DNA, the CDR3 is TGTGCCAGCAGCCATAAGAGTGTTGGAGATACGCAGTATTTT. Translating it yields CASSHKSVGDTQYF.

The rearrangement joins TRBV7-3 to TRBJ2-1; 13 positions agree with TRBD2. With 5 bases clipped from V and 5 bases from J, the junction kept 3 bases outside the gene matches. This CDR3 has 15 residues. Germline values: CDR1 SGHTA, CDR2 FQGTGA. CDR3 sequence reads: CASSRGLAGHNEQFF. The CDR3 region has the DNA TGTGCCAGCAGCCGGGGACTAGCGGGACACAATGAGCAGTTCTTC.

The chain carries TRBV27 and TRBJ1-5, with a possible D match to TRBD1 (5 bases). Trimming cost V 4 bases and J 7 bases, with 14 bases left between them. The germline CDR1 and CDR2 sequences are MNHEY and SMNVEV (reference sequence). The CDR3 consists of 14 residues. CDR3 nucleotide sequence: TGTGCCAGCAGTTCCCCAACAAGGGGCCAGCCCCAGCATTTT. It codes for CASSSPTRGQPQHF.